The source of this T cell receptor beta chain is a study of T cell responses to AZD1222 COVID-19 vaccine (dated by TCRdb to the early 2020s). Background for the entire study: TCR sequencing covered roughly 230 trial participants: 200 to 220 given two doses of AZD1222 and approximately 26 given two doses of MenACWY control vaccine. Trial participants were enrolled into age subgroups of 18-55, 56-69 and 70-plus years, which contained approximately 150, 28 and 58 TCR-sequenced participants, respectively.

This sample's time point label indicates: about 28 days (+/-7) after the second vaccine dose. AZD1222 recipients with second doses at about 4 weeks or about 12 weeks were pooled, because spike-specific TCR depth and breadth did not differ between schedules. Samples from vaccinated people were obtained from the UK trials COV001 and COV002, which included a single-blind randomized controlled phase 2/3 trial of AZD1222 (ChAdOx1 nCoV-19) in healthy adults. For TCRbeta chain sequencing, PBMC samples were collected from trial participants at day 0 and at day 28 after the second dose. The germline ends are 9 bases apart after V is trimmed by 5 bases and J by 2 bases. Including the terminal cysteine and phenylalanine, the CDR3 comprises 13 residues. Only the CDR3 part of the read is kept: 39 bases, read in frame from the first base. CDR1 SGHDN and CDR2 FVKESK are derived from the germline V gene. Paper-wide results and their limitations: Most participants were white British and females outnumbered males, and the authors suggested that clonal diversity may have been underestimated. Because no samples from the day 14 peak response were available, repertoires could be characterized only after the peak T cell response. The vaccine-associated CD4 TCRs covered the entire spike protein, and the dominant responses fell in regions 160-218 and 743-854. Nearly half of unique spike-specific TCRs reportedly recognized epitopes outside regions mutated in the B.1.351 and B.1.1.7 variants. Conclusions about previously exposed vaccinees are limited because only six or seven AZD1222 recipients were SARS-CoV-2 seropositive at baseline. After two AZD1222 doses, both the breadth and the depth of spike-specific TCRs were significantly higher than at day 0 and than in MenACWY recipients. In the small 56-69-year group, the increase in depth fell short of significance, most likely because of low power.

The CDR3 regions of human TCRbeta chains were analyzed by immunosequencing. As for how the authors treated the data: Repertoire TCRs were checked for matches against a reference library of SARS-CoV-2-specific TCRs that had been generated using the MIRA antigen-specificity platform. Breadth was defined as the fraction of unique TCRs that were SARS-CoV-2-associated, and depth was defined as the fraction of total T cells that were SARS-CoV-2-associated. Using the MIRA data, each spike-specific TCR was mapped to the spike region that the TCR reacts to and placed in a CD4 or CD8 class. Log10-transformed breadth and depth values were compared by one-way ANOVA with Sidak's multiple comparisons tests. What TCRdb holds here is the immuneACCESS table cut down to in-frame rearrangements. Part of the clones is not present; checked against another copy, under half of the missing clones reflect an unresolved V gene, and the others are unexplained. The V and J calls and the clone size are those of that table, but D and trimming were determined from the DNA. In all, the sample holds approximately 52,000 clones, and roughly 90% of those were seen once. The ten largest clonotypes hold under 3.5% of the sample.

A note on this clone: Its antigen is currently not known. No base-level quality is on record; no much larger clone is a single base apart.

Sequences were derived from peripheral blood, sampled 28 days after the second AZD1222 dose. The chain is made from TRBV14 and TRBJ1-1; a confident D gene designation cannot be given. This clonotype originated in an adult who received the AZD1222 COVID-19 vaccine. The bases are TGTGCCAGCAGCGGCCTCAGAAACACTGAAGCTTTCTTT. Translated, this gives CASSGLRNTEAFF.